This T cell receptor (beta chain) was obtained from a study of cytomegalovirus exposure and HLA in healthy donors. Method: immunoSEQ multiplex PCR; TCRdb's copy keeps in-frame clones and lacks some. The sample includes more than 250,000 clones, 90% of them seen just once. V was clipped by 6 bases and J by 0 bases, with 19 bases between them. The CDR3 has 17 residues. The germline CDR1 and CDR2 sequences are SGHVS and FQNEAQ. The chain has TRBV7-8 and TRBJ2-3, with D perhaps TRBD1 (6 bases). This TCR came from a woman younger than 45 in good health and CMV-seronegative. Sequencing was done on a sample of PBMCs. CDR3 sequence (DNA): TGTGCCAGCAGTTTACCAGGGGCGTTAACTAGCACAGATACGCAGTATTTT. It encodes CASSLPGALTSTDTQYF.